The 2 T cell receptor beta chains below all came from one sample that was sequenced in a study of PD-1 blockade in classical Hodgkin lymphoma (dated by TCRdb to 2018 to 2020). Explained via the paper, the time point label denotes: cycle 1 day 1 (C1D1), immediately before nivolumab initiation. Every trial patient had relapsed after autologous stem cell transplantation, and cohorts A, B and C differed in prior brentuximab vedotin exposure. Libraries came from the immunoSEQ multiplex PCR assay. TCRdb mirrors the immuneACCESS table, restricted to in-frame sequences. Some clones are absent from its copies; in checked studies, under half trace to an unresolved V gene, and the reason for the others is unknown. This sample comprises around 45,000 clones, 71% of them detected only once. The biggest ten clones account for 2.5% to 3.5% of the sample. Source: peripheral blood mononuclear cells (PBMCs), taken at baseline. These receptors originate from a human donor with classical Hodgkin lymphoma.

This clone was observed a handful of times. The chain is built from TRBV14 and TRBJ2-1; no clear D. V lost 1 base and J lost 5, with 9 bases in between. The germline V gene encodes CDR1 SGHDN and CDR2 FVKESK. CDR3 length equals 14 residues. The CDR3 reads CASSQGRPHNEQFF. CDR3 coding DNA: TGTGCCAGCAGCCAAGGCCGCCCCCACAATGAGCAGTTCTTC.

V usage is TRBV10-3 and J usage is TRBJ1-2; possibly TRBD1 for D (5 bases). In germline, CDR1 is ENHRY, CDR2 SYGVKD. The CDR3 runs to 13 residues. Between the trimmed V and J ends, which lost 0 bases and 8 bases, there was a span of 10 bases. The CDR3: CAISESQGGGYTF. The CDR3 DNA reads TGTGCCATCAGTGAGTCGCAGGGCGGAGGCTACACCTTC.